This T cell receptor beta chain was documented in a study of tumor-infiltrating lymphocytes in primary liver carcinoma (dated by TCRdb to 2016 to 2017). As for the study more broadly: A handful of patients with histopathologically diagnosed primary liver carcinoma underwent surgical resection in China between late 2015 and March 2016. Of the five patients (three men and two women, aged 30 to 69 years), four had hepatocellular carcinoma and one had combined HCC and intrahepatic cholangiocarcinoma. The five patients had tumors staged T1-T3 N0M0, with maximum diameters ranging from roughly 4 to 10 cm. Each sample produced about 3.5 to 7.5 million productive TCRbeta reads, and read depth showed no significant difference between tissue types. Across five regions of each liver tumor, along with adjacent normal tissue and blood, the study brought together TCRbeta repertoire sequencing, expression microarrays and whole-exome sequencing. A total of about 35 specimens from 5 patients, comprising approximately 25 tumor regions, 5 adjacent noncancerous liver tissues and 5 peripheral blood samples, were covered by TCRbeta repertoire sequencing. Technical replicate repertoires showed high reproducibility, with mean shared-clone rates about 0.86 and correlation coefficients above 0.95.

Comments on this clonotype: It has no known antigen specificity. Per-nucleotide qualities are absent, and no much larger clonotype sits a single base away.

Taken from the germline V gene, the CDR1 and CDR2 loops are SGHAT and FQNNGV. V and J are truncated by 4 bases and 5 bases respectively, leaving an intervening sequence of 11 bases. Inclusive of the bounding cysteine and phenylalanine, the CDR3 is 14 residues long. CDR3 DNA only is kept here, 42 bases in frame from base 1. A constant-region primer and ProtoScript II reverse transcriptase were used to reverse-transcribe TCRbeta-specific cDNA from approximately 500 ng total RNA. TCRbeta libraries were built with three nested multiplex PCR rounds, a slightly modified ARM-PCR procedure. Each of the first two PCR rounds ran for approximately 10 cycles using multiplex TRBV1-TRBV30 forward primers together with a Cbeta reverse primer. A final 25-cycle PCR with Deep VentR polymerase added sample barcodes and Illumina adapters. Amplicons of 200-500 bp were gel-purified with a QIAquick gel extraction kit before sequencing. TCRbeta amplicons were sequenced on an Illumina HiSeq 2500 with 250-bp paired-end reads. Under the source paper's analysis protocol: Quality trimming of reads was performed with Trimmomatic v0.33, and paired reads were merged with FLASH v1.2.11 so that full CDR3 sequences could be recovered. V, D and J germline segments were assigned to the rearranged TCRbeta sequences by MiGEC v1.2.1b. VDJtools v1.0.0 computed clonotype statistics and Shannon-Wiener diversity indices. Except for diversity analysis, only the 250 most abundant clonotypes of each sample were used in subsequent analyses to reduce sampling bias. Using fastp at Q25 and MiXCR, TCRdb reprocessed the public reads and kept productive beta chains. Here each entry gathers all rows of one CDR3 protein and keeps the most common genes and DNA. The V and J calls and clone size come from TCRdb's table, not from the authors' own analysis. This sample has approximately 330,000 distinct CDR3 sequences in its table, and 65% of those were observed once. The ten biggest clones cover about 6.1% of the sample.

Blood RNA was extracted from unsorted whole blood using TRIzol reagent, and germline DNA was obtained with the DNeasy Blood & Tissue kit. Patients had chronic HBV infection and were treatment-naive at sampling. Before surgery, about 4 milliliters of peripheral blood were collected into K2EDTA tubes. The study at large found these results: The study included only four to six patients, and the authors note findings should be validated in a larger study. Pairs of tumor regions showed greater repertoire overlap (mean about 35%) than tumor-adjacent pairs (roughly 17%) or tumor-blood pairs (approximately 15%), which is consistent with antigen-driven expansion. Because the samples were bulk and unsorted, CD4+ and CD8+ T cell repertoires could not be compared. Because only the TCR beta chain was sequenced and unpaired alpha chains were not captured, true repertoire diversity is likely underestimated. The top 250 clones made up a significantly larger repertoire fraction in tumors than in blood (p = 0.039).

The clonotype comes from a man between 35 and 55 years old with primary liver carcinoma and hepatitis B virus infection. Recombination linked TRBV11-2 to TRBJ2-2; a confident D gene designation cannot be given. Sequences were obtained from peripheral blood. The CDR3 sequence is CASSWSRKTGELFF. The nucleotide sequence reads TGTGCCAGCAGCTGGTCGCGAAAGACCGGGGAGCTGTTTTTT.